The text below deals with one T cell receptor (beta chain). This entry is derived from a study of blood T cell repertoires in COVID-19. Study as a whole: Samples representing acute and convalescent COVID-19 were sourced from the United States, Italy and Spain. From T cells, B-cell-depleted T cells, or PBMCs came the material, which was cDNA or gDNA.

The protocol was immunoSEQ multiplex PCR, while the TCRdb copy is restricted to in-frame clones and leaves out a portion. This repertoire shows approximately 200,000 clones, approximately 80% found once; its top ten account for roughly a tenth. The Seattle patients joined while their infection was active and were tracked longitudinally afterward. V lost 3 bases and J 5 bases, leaving 5 bases between the germline ends. The CDR3 sequence is 13 residues long. The germline V gene encodes CDR1 KGHSH and CDR2 LQKENI. Source material: peripheral blood. This chain connects TRBV18 to TRBJ1-6; D is uncertain. The sequence came from a woman aged 80 or older with COVID-19, enrolled during active disease. The CDR3 DNA is TGTGCCAGCTCACCCCTTGATAATTCACCCCTCCACTTT. Residues: CASSPLDNSPLHF.